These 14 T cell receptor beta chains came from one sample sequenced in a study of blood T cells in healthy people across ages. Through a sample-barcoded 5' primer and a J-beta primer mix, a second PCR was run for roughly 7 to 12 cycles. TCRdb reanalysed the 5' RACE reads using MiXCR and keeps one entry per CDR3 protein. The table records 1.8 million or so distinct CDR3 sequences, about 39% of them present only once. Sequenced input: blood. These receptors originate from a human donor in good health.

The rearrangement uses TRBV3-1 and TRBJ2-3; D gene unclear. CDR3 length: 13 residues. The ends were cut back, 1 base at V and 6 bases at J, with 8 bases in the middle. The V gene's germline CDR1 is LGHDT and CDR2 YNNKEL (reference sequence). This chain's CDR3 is CASSQAGADTQYF. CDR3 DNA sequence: TGTGCCAGCAGCCAAGCAGGCGCTGATACGCAGTATTTT.

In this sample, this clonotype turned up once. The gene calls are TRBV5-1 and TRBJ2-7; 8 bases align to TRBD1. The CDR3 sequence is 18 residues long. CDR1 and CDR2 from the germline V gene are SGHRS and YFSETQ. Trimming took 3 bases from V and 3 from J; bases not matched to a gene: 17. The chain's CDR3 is CASSWKVSRTGLNYEQYF. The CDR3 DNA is TGCGCCAGCAGCTGGAAGGTCTCCCGGACAGGGTTGAACTACGAGCAGTACTTC.

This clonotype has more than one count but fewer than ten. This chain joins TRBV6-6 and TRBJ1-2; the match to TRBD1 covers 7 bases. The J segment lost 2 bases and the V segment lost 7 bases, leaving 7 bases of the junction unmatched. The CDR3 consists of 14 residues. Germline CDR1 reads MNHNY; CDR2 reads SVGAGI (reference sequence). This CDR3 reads CASNKQGLNYGYTF. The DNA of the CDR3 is TGTGCCAGCAATAAACAGGGGCTCAACTATGGCTACACCTTC.

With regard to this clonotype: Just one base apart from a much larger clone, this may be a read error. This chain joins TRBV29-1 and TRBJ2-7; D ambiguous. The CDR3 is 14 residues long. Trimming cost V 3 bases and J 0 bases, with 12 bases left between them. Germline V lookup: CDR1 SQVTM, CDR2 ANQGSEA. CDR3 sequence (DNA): TGCAGCGTTGAGGCTCTAGAGAGCTCCTACGAGCAGTACTTC. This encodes CSVEALESSYEQYF.

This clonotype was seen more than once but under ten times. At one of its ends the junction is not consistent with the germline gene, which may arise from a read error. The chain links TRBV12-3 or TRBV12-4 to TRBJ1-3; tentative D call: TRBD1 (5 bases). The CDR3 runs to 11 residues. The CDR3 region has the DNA TGCGCCAGCAGGGCCAGGGACACCATATATTTT. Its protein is CASRARDTIYF.

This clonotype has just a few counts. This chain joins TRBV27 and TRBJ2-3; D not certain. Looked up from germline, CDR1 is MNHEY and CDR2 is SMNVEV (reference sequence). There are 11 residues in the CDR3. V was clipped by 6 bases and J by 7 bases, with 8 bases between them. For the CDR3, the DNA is TGTGCCAGCAGAAACTTAAATACGCAGTATTTT. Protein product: CASRNLNTQYF.

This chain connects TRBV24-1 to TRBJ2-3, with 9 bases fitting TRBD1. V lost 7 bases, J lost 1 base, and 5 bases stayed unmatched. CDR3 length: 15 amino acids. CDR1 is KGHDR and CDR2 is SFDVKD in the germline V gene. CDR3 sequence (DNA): TGTGCCACCAGCGGGACAGGGTTGGGCACAGATACGCAGTATTTT. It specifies CATSGTGLGTDTQYF.

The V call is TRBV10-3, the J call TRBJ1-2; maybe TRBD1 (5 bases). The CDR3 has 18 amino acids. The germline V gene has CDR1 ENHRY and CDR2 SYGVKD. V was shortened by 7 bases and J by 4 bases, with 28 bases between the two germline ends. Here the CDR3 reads CAIKAVVRDSETTYGYTF. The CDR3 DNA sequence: TGTGCCATCAAGGCCGTCGTTCGGGACTCAGAGACAACCTATGGCTACACCTTC.

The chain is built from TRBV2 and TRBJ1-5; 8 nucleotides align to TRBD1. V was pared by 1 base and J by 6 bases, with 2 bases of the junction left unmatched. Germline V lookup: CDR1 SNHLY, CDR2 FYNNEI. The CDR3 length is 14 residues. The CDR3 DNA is TGTGCCAGCAGTGAAGGCAGGGGGCCTCAGCCCCAGCATTTT. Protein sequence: CASSEGRGPQPQHF.

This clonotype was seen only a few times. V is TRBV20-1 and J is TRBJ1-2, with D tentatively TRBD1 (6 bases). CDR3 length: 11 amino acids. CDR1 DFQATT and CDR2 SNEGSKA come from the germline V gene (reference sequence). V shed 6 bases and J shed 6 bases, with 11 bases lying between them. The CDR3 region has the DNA TGCAGTGCCCAGGGGTCCCATGGCTACACCTTC. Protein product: CSAQGSHGYTF.

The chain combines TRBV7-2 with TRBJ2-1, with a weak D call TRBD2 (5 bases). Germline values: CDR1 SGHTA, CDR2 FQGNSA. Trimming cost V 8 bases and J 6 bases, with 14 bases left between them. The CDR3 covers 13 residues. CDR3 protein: CASLRDRGNEQFF. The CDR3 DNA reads TGTGCCAGCTTGAGGGATCGCGGCAATGAGCAGTTCTTC.

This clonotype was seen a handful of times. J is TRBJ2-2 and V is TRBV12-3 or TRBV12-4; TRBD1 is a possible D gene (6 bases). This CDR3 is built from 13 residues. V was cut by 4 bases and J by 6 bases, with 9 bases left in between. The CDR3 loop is CASSSRQAGELFF. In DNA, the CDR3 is TGTGCCAGCAGTTCCCGACAGGCCGGGGAGCTGTTTTTT.

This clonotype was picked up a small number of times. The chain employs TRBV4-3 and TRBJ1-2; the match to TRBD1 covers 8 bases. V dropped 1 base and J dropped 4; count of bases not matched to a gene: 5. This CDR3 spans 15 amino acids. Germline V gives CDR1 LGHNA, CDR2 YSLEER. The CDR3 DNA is TGCGCCAGCAGCCAAGGACAGGGGCCTTTCTATGGCTACACCTTC. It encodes CASSQGQGPFYGYTF.

The CDR3 DNA reads TGTGCCAGCTCACCAAAAGTCCCCACAGATACGCAGTATTTT. Its translation: CASSPKVPTDTQYF. The V and J genes are TRBV18 and TRBJ2-3; D ambiguous. V was cut by 2 bases and J by 2 bases, with 8 bases left in between. Germline-derived CDR1 and CDR2 are KGHSH and LQKENI. This CDR3 has 14 residues.